These 20 T cell receptor beta chains were all obtained from the same sample, sequenced in a study of blood T cell repertoires in COVID-19. Some clones are missing from TCRdb's copy, which holds only in-frame ones; the method was immunoSEQ multiplex PCR. The repertoire holds 50,000 to 75,000 clones, with 91% as singletons. Sequenced: peripheral blood. The origin of the receptors is a human donor in a cohort sampled during active COVID-19.

This chain joins TRBV6-1 and TRBJ1-5; TRBD1 matches at 12 bases. Losses at the gene ends were 3 bases for V and 6 bases for J; bases not matched to a gene: 3. Germline CDR1 is MNHNS and CDR2 is SASEGT. The CDR3 is made up of 15 amino acids. The DNA for the CDR3 is TGTGCCAGCAGTGACCGGGACAGGGGGCTTCAGCCCCAGCATTTT. Amino acids: CASSDRDRGLQPQHF.

This chain connects TRBV7-2 to TRBJ2-5; TRBD2 aligns across 9 bases. This CDR3 has 17 residues. The V gene end was trimmed by 4 bases and the J gene end by 4 bases; junction bases not matched to a gene: 13. Per the germline V gene, CDR1 is SGHTA and CDR2 is FQGNSA. The CDR3 DNA sequence: TGTGCCAGCAGCTCGGGGCCCTCTAGCGGGGCAGGAGAGACCCAGTACTTC. This sequence encodes CASSSGPSSGAGETQYF.

This clone came up once. The chain carries TRBV19 and TRBJ2-7; 8 positions agree with TRBD2. CDR1 and CDR2 (germline): LNHDA, SQIVND (reference sequence). This CDR3 is built from 15 residues. J lost 2 bases, V lost 5 bases, and 8 bases had no gene match. CDR3 nucleotide sequence: TGTGCCAGTAGTTACCTGGCGGGGGGCCCCTACGAGCAGTACTTC. Encoded protein: CASSYLAGGPYEQYF.

Concerning this clone itself: Other DNA variants within this sample encode the same CDR3. The chain carries TRBV7-3 and TRBJ2-3, with TRBD2 identical over 9 bases. Germline CDR1 reads SGHTA; CDR2 reads FQGTGA. The CDR3 covers 15 residues. J lost 2 bases, V lost 6 bases, and 6 bases had no gene match. Here the CDR3 DNA reads TGTGCCAGCAGTTTGGGACTAGCCTTCACAGATACGCAGTATTTT. This encodes CASSLGLAFTDTQYF.

CDR3 bases: TGTGCCAGCAGCGTGCGCACCGCCGGGACAGGTTTTGAAAAACTGTTTTTT. Translated, it gives CASSVRTAGTGFEKLFF. The rearrangement joins TRBV27 to TRBJ1-4; 8 bases fit TRBD1. Germline V gives CDR1 MNHEY, CDR2 SMNVEV (reference sequence). This CDR3 has 17 amino acids. The V and J ends lost 6 bases and 7 bases, in that order; junction bases with no gene match: 16.

This clone was counted once. This sequence joins TRBV30 and TRBJ1-2, with TRBD1 as a possible D gene (6 bases). CDR1 and CDR2 from the germline V gene are GTSNPN and SVGIG (reference sequence). The V and J ends lost 0 bases and 8 bases respectively, with 7 bases between them. This CDR3 spans 11 amino acids. CDR3 in DNA: TGTGCCTGGAGTGTAAGGGGGGGCTACACCTTC. Protein product: CAWSVRGGYTF. The full variable domain, with the rest looked up from reference TRBV30 and TRBJ1-2, is SQTIHQWPATLVQPVGSPLSLECTVEGTSNPNLYWYRQAAGRGLQLLFYSVGIGQISSEVPQNLSASRPQDRQFILSSKKLLLSDSGFYLCAWSVRGGYTFGSGTRLTVV.

This clone was detected only once. V usage is TRBV4-3 and J usage is TRBJ2-7; 10 bases fit TRBD2. The CDR3 covers 17 residues. Per the germline V gene, CDR1 is LGHNA and CDR2 is YSLEER. J lost 0 bases, V lost 5 bases, and 10 bases had no gene match. CDR3 loop: CASSKGVGLAVSYEQYF. As DNA, the CDR3 is TGCGCCAGCAGCAAAGGCGTAGGACTAGCGGTCTCCTACGAGCAGTACTTC.

The gene calls are TRBV6-2 or TRBV6-3 and TRBJ1-5; the D gene is possibly TRBD1 (6 bases). Deletions cut 6 bases from V and 10 bases from J, with 19 bases between. The CDR3 is 14 residues long. Germline V gene lookup returns CDR1 MNHEY and CDR2 SVGEGT. The CDR3 DNA follows: TGTGCCAGCAGCCACTACAGGGCAGGGTCACCCCAGCATTTT. Translated, it gives CASSHYRAGSPQHF.

The chain recombines TRBV3-1 (or the pseudogene TRBV3-2) with TRBJ2-6; no firm D call. V lost 4 bases to trimming and J lost 3 bases, with 7 bases between them. CDR1 is LGHDT and CDR2 is YNNKEL in the germline V gene (reference sequence). The CDR3 covers 14 residues. In nucleotides, the CDR3 is TGTGCCAGCAGCCCCGTCCTTGGGGCCAACGTCCTGACTTTC. The encoded protein is CASSPVLGANVLTF.

The gene calls are TRBV10-3 and TRBJ2-7, with 9 bases matching TRBD2. The CDR3 extends over 13 amino acids. Germline CDR1 reads ENHRY; CDR2 reads SYGVKD. Unmatched junction bases numbered 3, after V lost 6 bases and J lost 3 bases. The CDR3 sequence: CAIRTSGVYEQYF. DNA of the CDR3: TGTGCCATCAGGACTAGCGGAGTCTACGAGCAGTACTTC.

V is TRBV2 and J is TRBJ2-3, with D tentatively TRBD1 (5 bases). Germline V lookup: CDR1 SNHLY, CDR2 FYNNEI. This CDR3 comprises 20 residues. V lost 1 base to trimming and J lost 4 bases, with 27 bases between them. CDR3 region: CASSEGPRSRRQGWADTQYF. The CDR3 coding sequence is TGTGCCAGCAGTGAAGGGCCCCGGTCAAGACGGCAGGGCTGGGCAGATACGCAGTATTTT.

The chain is built from TRBV9 and TRBJ2-5; 11 nucleotides match TRBD2. This CDR3 has 17 amino acids. Per germline, CDR1 SGDLS and CDR2 YYNGEE. The junction had 6 bases not matched to a gene; V was cut back by 0 bases and J by 2 bases. This CDR3 reads CASSVGASGRSQETQYF. The DNA for the CDR3 is TGTGCCAGCAGCGTAGGGGCTAGCGGGAGGTCACAAGAGACCCAGTACTTC.

This chain joins TRBV7-8 and TRBJ1-5; the D gene is possibly TRBD1 (6 bases). Trimming removed 2 bases at V and 4 bases at J, with 12 bases between. This CDR3 has 15 amino acids. In germline, CDR1 is SGHVS, CDR2 FQNEAQ. The CDR3 DNA sequence: TGTGCCAGCAGCTTACACAGGGAAATAAATCAGCCCCAGCATTTT. It is translated as CASSLHREINQPQHF.

This chain links TRBV6-5 with TRBJ2-3; D is uncertain. Germline V gives CDR1 MNHEY, CDR2 SVGAGI. Trimming left V 4 bases short and J 6 bases short, with 11 bases between. The CDR3 sequence is 13 residues long. The CDR3 DNA reads as TGTGCCAGCAGTTTCGGGTACGCGGATACGCAGTATTTT. Amino acid sequence: CASSFGYADTQYF.

V usage is TRBV19 and J usage is TRBJ1-6; D gene uncertain. The CDR3 length is 20 residues. Trimming removed 1 base at V and 0 bases at J, with 19 bases between. In germline, CDR1 is LNHDA, CDR2 SQIVND (reference sequence). The CDR3 sequence: CASSIAVRGIPSSYNSPLHF. For the CDR3, the DNA is TGTGCCAGTAGTATAGCTGTCCGGGGTATCCCCAGCTCCTATAATTCACCCCTCCACTTT.

The rearrangement uses TRBV6-4 and TRBJ1-6; D uncertain. The V gene lost 4 bases and the J gene lost 5 bases, with 12 bases spanning the gap. The germline V gene encodes CDR1 MRHNA and CDR2 SNTAGT. This CDR3 is 15 amino acids long. CDR3 protein: CASSVGSGNNSPLHF. The DNA of the CDR3 is TGTGCCAGCAGTGTGGGTTCCGGGAATAATTCACCCCTCCACTTT.

The chain employs TRBV19 and TRBJ1-1; 8 nucleotides line up with TRBD1. Trimming at V came to 5 bases and at J to 1 base, leaving 9 bases not matched to a gene. CDR3 size: 16 residues. Germline V gives CDR1 LNHDA, CDR2 SQIVND (reference sequence). For the CDR3, the DNA is TGTGCCAGTAGTCTCGGACAGGGAGGATCGAACACTGAAGCTTTCTTT. This translates into CASSLGQGGSNTEAFF.

The V gene is TRBV5-6, the J gene TRBJ2-1; 10 positions agree with TRBD2. The CDR3 spans 15 residues. The germline V gene has CDR1 SGHDT and CDR2 YYEEEE. After removal of 4 bases from V and 2 bases from J, the junction contained 3 bases not matched to a gene. CDR3 sequence: CASSLSGGPYNEQFF. As DNA, the CDR3 is TGTGCCAGCAGCCTTAGCGGGGGGCCCTACAATGAGCAGTTCTTC.

The chain couples TRBV11-2 to TRBJ2-2; tentative D call: TRBD2 (6 bases). The length of the CDR3 is 14 residues. Germline V gene data show CDR1 as SGHAT and CDR2 as FQNNGV. V gave up 0 bases and J gave up 6 bases, with 8 bases separating them. The CDR3 protein is CASSLDWRAGELFF. The CDR3 DNA reads as TGTGCCAGCAGCTTAGATTGGAGGGCCGGGGAGCTGTTTTTT. The complete variable domain, with remaining parts taken from reference TRBV11-2 and TRBJ2-2, reads EAGVAQSPRYKIIEKRQSVAFWCNPISGHATLYWYQQILGQGPKLLIQFQNNGVVDDSQLPKDRFSAERLKGVDSTLKIQPAKLEDSAVYLCASSLDWRAGELFFGEGSRLTVL.

V is TRBV4-3 and J is TRBJ2-5; the D gene is possibly TRBD2 (5 bases). The end of the DNA aligns better with TRBJ2-7, so the J call may be wrong. Germline assignment: CDR1 LGHNA and CDR2 YSLEER. This CDR3 spans 16 amino acids. The DNA of the CDR3 is TGCGCCAGCAGCCAAGATCCCGGCGGGCTTGCCTACGAGCAGTACTTC. Its protein is CASSQDPGGLAYEQYF.